This T cell receptor beta chain was profiled in a study of OX40 agonist ivuxolimab in advanced cancers. Exclusion of a patient followed from autoimmune disease history or systemic immunosuppression. Using immunoSEQ multiplex PCR, the repertoire was profiled, and TCRdb retains in-frame clones only, with some absent. The sample holds around 62,000 clones, more than 65% seen once. Deletions cut 0 bases from V and 0 bases from J, with 10 bases between. The germline gives CDR1 SGDLS, CDR2 YYNGEE. CDR3 length equals 16 residues. General study findings and limits: There was clonal expansion of CD4+ and CD8+ blood T cells by week 6 at 0.1 to 3.0 mg/kg.

Comments on this clone: Its antigen remains unknown.

The source was CD4+ or CD8+ T cells sorted from blood, collected in a trial of the OX40 agonist ivuxolimab. This TCR derives from an adult with an advanced solid tumor such as melanoma, head and neck, liver or kidney cancer. V usage is TRBV9 and J usage is TRBJ2-1; possible D gene TRBD1, 6 bases. CDR3 coding DNA: TGTGCCAGCAGCGTAGAAGGACAGAGCTCCTACAATGAGCAGTTCTTC. It encodes CASSVEGQSSYNEQFF.